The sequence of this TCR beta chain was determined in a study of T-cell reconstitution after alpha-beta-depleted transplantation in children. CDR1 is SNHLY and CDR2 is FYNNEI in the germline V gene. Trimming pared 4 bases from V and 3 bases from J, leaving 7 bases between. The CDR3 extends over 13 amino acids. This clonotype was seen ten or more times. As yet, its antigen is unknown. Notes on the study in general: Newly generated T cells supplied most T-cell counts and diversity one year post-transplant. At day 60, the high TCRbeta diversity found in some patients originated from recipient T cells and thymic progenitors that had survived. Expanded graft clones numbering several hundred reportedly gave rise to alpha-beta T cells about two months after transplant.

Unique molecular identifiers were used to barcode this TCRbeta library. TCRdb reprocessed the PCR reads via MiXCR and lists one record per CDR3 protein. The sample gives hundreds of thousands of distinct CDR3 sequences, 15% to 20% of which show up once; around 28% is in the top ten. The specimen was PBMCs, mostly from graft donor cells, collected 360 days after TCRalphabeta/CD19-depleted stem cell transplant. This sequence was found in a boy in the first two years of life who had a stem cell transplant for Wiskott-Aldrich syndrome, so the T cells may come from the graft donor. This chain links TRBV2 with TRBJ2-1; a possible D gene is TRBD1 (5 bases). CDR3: CASSGQGYNEQFF. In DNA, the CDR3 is TGTGCCAGCAGTGGGCAGGGCTACAATGAGCAGTTCTTC.